This entry lists 15 T cell receptor beta chains sequenced from one sample in a study of cytomegalovirus exposure and HLA in healthy donors. The PCR contained 60 Vbeta and 13 Jbeta primers. Assay: immunoSEQ multiplex PCR; the TCRdb copy retains only in-frame clones and omits some. Among some 160,000 clones listed, over 70% were seen once. Source material: PBMCs. These receptors all stem from a woman aged 40 to 50 in good health and CMV-seropositive.

This chain links TRBV2 with TRBJ1-2, with unresolved D. CDR3 size: 13 residues. The V end lost 6 bases, the J end lost 2 bases, and 10 bases lay between the germline ends. CDR1 SNHLY and CDR2 FYNNEI come from the germline V gene. CDR3 DNA sequence: TGTGCCAGCAGGGGCGGGGTCAACTATGGCTACACCTTC. Its translation: CASRGGVNYGYTF.

CDR3 sequence: CASSYAGRGEKLFF. The CDR3 DNA is TGTGCCAGCAGTTACGCCGGACGGGGGGAAAAACTGTTTTTT. The chain uses TRBV6-5 and TRBJ1-4; possibly TRBD1 for D (5 bases). The germline V gene has CDR1 MNHEY and CDR2 SVGAGI. CDR3 length: 14 amino acids. V lost 2 bases and J lost 8, with 12 bases in between.

This clone was seen a handful of times. V is TRBV6-5 and J is TRBJ1-5, with D tentatively TRBD1 (6 bases). Trimming took 6 bases from V and 6 from J, leaving 12 bases between them. Germline loops: CDR1 MNHEY, CDR2 SVGAGI. This CDR3 spans 13 amino acids. In DNA form, the CDR3 reads TGTGCCAGCAGCCCGGACAGAAGTCAGCCCCAGCATTTT. Translating it yields CASSPDRSQPQHF.

The V gene is TRBV2, the J gene TRBJ1-4; 9 nucleotides align to TRBD1. CDR3 length: 15 residues. V was pared by 5 bases and J by 8 bases, with 9 bases of the junction left unmatched. The germline gives CDR1 SNHLY, CDR2 FYNNEI. CDR3 bases: TGTGCCAGCAGTCCACCGGGACAGGGAAACGAAAAACTGTTTTTT. Protein: CASSPPGQGNEKLFF.

The V call is TRBV28, the J call TRBJ1-2; D unresolved. CDR3 size: 14 residues. Trimming left V 4 bases short and J 0 bases short, with 9 bases between. Germline V gene data show CDR1 as MDHEN and CDR2 as SYDVKM. In DNA, the CDR3 is TGTGCCAGCAGTTCACCCGCAGCTAACTATGGCTACACCTTC. Translated, it gives CASSSPAANYGYTF.

This clone was observed once. The gene calls are TRBV30 and TRBJ2-3; 7 nucleotides line up with TRBD2. The ends lost 4 bases at V and 7 bases at J; junction bases unmatched: 11. The germline CDR1 and CDR2 sequences are GTSNPN and SVGIG (reference sequence). This CDR3 spans 14 amino acids. The CDR3 DNA reads TGTGCCTGGACGGCGGGCCGGAGCGGGAATACGCAGTATTTT. As protein: CAWTAGRSGNTQYF.

The rearrangement joins TRBV7-9 to TRBJ1-5, with a possible D match to TRBD1 (5 bases). V was shortened by 5 bases and J by 9 bases, with 14 bases between the two germline ends. The CDR3 is made up of 13 amino acids. CDR1 and CDR2 from the germline V gene are SEHNR and FQNEAQ (reference sequence). The CDR3 nucleotides read TGTGCCAGCAGCCCGAGTGGGGGGGGGCCCCAGCATTTT. Translating gives CASSPSGGGPQHF.

The V and J genes are TRBV6-1 and TRBJ1-5; maybe TRBD1 (5 bases). The CDR3 sequence is 13 residues long. Trimming shortened V by 7 bases and J by 7 bases, and 14 bases separated the two germline ends. Looked up from germline, CDR1 is MNHNS and CDR2 is SASEGT. The CDR3 DNA reads as TGTGCCAGCACCGGGACCCGGGGGCAGCCCCAGCATTTT. Protein: CASTGTRGQPQHF.

The gene calls are TRBV30 and TRBJ2-1; 9 bases are a match to TRBD1. Germline V gene data show CDR1 as GTSNPN and CDR2 as SVGIG (reference sequence). This CDR3 is 15 amino acids long. Trimming took 3 bases from V and 3 from J; bases not matched to a gene: 6. In nucleotides, the CDR3 is TGTGCCTGGAGCGGGTCGGGACAGGGCTACAATGAGCAGTTCTTC. This sequence encodes CAWSGSGQGYNEQFF. The whole variable domain, filled in from reference TRBV30 and TRBJ2-1, reads SQTIHQWPATLVQPVGSPLSLECTVEGTSNPNLYWYRQAAGRGLQLLFYSVGIGQISSEVPQNLSASRPQDRQFILSSKKLLLSDSGFYLCAWSGSGQGYNEQFFGPGTRLTVL.

V gene TRBV7-3 combines with J gene TRBJ1-2, with TRBD1 matching 9 bases. With 5 bases clipped from V and 10 bases from J, the junction kept 8 bases outside the gene matches. The V gene's germline CDR1 is SGHTA and CDR2 FQGTGA. CDR3 size: 13 residues. This CDR3 reads CASSARDRVDYTF. CDR3 nucleotide sequence: TGTGCCAGCAGCGCCCGGGACAGGGTGGACTACACCTTC.

The chain is built from TRBV7-2 and TRBJ1-1; D unclear. Trimming took off 4 bases at V and 10 bases at J, with 16 bases between the two ends. This CDR3 region has 13 residues. The germline gives CDR1 SGHTA, CDR2 FQGNSA. For the CDR3, the DNA is TGTGCCAGCAGCTCGGGCCTTAGCGGCCCAGCTTTCTTT. It specifies CASSSGLSGPAFF.

The CDR3 nucleotides read TGTGCCAGCAGTTTCCGAGGGTGGCAAGATCAGCCCCAGCATTTT. Amino acid sequence: CASSFRGWQDQPQHF. J is TRBJ1-5 and V is TRBV28; D gene ambiguous. The V gene's germline CDR1 is MDHEN and CDR2 SYDVKM. This CDR3 has 15 amino acids. The ends were cut back, 3 bases at V and 5 bases at J, with 14 bases in the middle.

The chain joins TRBV6-5 to TRBJ1-4, with TRBD1 matching over 8 bases. The CDR3 contains 14 residues. CDR1 and CDR2 (germline): MNHEY, SVGAGI. V lost 3 bases to trimming and J lost 4 bases; unmatched junction nucleotides: 1. CDR3 nucleotide sequence: TGTGCCAGCAGTTATGACAGGGGTAATGAAAAACTGTTTTTT. Translating it yields CASSYDRGNEKLFF.

The V and J genes are TRBV5-1 and TRBJ2-5; weak D call: TRBD2 (5 bases). V was clipped by 5 bases and J by 5 bases, with 16 bases between them. The length of the CDR3 is 14 residues. CDR1 is SGHRS and CDR2 is YFSETQ in the germline V gene. Here the CDR3 reads CASRGLGGGETQYF. For the CDR3, the DNA is TGCGCCAGCAGGGGTCTGGGTGGAGGTGAGACCCAGTACTTC.

This chain uses TRBV15 with TRBJ1-1; 7 nucleotides agree with TRBD1. Germline assignment: CDR1 LNHNV and CDR2 YYDKDF (reference sequence). V dropped 0 bases and J dropped 9; count of bases not matched to a gene: 7. This CDR3 contains 14 residues. The CDR3 region is CATSRDPRQGKAFF. In nucleotides, the CDR3 is TGTGCCACCAGCAGAGATCCGAGACAGGGCAAAGCTTTCTTT.